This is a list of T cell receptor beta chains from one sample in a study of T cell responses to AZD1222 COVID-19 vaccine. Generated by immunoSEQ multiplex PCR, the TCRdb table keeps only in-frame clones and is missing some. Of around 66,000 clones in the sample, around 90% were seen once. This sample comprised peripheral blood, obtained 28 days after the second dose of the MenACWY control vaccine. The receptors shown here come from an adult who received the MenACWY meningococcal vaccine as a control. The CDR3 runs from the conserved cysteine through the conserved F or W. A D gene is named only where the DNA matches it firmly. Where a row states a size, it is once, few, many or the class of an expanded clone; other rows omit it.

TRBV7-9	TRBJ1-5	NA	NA	TGTGCCAGCAGCTTAGCGGTTGGGGGAAATCAGCCCCAGCATTTT	CASSLAVGGNQPQHF
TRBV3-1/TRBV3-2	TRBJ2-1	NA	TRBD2	TGTGCCAGCAGCCCCTGGGGCGGGGGGCCGAATGAGCAGTTCTTC	CASSPWGGGPNEQFF
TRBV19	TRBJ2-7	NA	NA	TGTGCCACCCTAGGGGATAGTCGCGGAGCCTACGAGCAGTACTTC	CATLGDSRGAYEQYF
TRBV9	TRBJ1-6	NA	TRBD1	TGTGCCAGCAGCGTGGGGACAGGGGTAGGCTCACCCCTCCACTTT	CASSVGTGVGSPLHF
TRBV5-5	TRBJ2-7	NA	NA	TGTGCCAGCAGCTTGGTCCGGCGTCCGGGGTCGGTCGAGCAGTACTTC	CASSLVRRPGSVEQYF
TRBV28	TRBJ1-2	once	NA	TGTGCCAGCAGCCTCGGGGGCTATGGCTACACCTTC	CASSLGGYGYTF
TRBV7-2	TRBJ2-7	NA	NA	TGTGCCAGCAGCGAAACCAGATACGAGCAGTACTTC	CASSETRYEQYF
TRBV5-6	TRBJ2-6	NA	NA	TGTGCCAGCAGCTTGGCCACGGCGTCTGGGGCCAACGTCCTGACTTTC	CASSLATASGANVLTF
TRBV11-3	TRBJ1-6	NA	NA	TGTGCCAGCAGCTTAGTCAGAAATTCACCCCTCCACTTT	CASSLVRNSPLHF
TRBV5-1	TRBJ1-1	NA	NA	TGCGCCAGCACCCAAGGGACGGGCATGAACACTGAAGCTTTCTTT	CASTQGTGMNTEAFF
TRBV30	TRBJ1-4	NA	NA	TGTGCCTGGAGTGAAGGTCCCGGCGAAAAACTGTTTTTT	CAWSEGPGEKLFF
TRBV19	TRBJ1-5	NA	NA	TGTGCCAGTACCCCACAAGGAGCGCAGGTCAATCAGCCCCAGCATTTT	CASTPQGAQVNQPQHF
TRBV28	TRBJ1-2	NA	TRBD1	TGTGCCAGCAGCGACAGGGAGGGTGTCTATGGCTACACCTTC	CASSDREGVYGYTF
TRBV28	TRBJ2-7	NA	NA	TGTGCCAGCAGTACCGGCAGGGGAAGCTCCTACGAGCAGTACTTC	CASSTGRGSSYEQYF
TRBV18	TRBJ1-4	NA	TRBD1	TGTGCCAGCTCACGGGACAGTAATGAAAAACTGTTTTTT	CASSRDSNEKLFF
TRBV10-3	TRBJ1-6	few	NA	TGTGCCACCGGACTGGAAGGTTCACCCCTCCACTTT	CATGLEGSPLHF
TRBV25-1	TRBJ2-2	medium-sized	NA	TGTGCCAGCAGTGGGGTGTCAGACACCGGGGAGCTGTTTTTT	CASSGVSDTGELFF
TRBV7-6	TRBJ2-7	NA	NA	TGTGCCAGCAGCCGGGACGGCCGGGACTACGAGCAGTACTTC	CASSRDGRDYEQYF
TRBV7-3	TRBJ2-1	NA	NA	TGTGCCAGCAGTTCGGGACTCCGAGACAATGAGCAGTTCTTC	CASSSGLRDNEQFF
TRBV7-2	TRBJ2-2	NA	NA	TGTGCCAGCAGCTCACCCCGGTGGGAGTTTACCGGGGAGCTGTTTTTT	CASSSPRWEFTGELFF